Sequencing of this T cell receptor beta chain was carried out in a study of cytomegalovirus exposure and HLA in healthy donors (dated by TCRdb to about 2017). The study in broad terms: An earlier analysis of roughly 630 of the donors reported approximately 290 Gb of sequence data and some 120 million unique TCR beta sequences from about 180 million T cells. All discovery cohort repertoires had been generated on a single sequencing platform. The number of donors typed differed by locus, with roughly 620-630 for A, B, C, DRB1 and DQB1, around 520 for DQA1, 606 for DPA1, and 400 to 490 for DPB1. In a later analysis, previously published TCR beta repertoires from 550 to 700 donors were re-analyzed and high-resolution HLA genotyping was added so that TCR occurrence patterns could be studied. Along with the roughly 670-subject first cohort, a separate validation cohort of over 90 different subjects was used. Four or five DR-DQ haplotypes were handled as single units for association and clustering because linkage in the cohort was strong. Donor age, sex, ethnicity and CMV serostatus were collected together with the repertoire data. The study aimed to test whether cataloging public T cell receptors could reveal signatures of past pathogen exposure. Of the roughly 400 genotyped donors, 81% fell in the genetic ancestry cluster associated with self-reported Caucasian donors. HLA typing included class I and class II loci at four-digit resolution. A later genetic analysis used genome-wide SNP genotypes for about 55% of the 666 donors, treating that subset as a discovery cohort. The study profiled the T cell repertoires of some 610 subjects by immunosequencing and related them to cytomegalovirus serostatus. Rather than drawing on any new phenotypic data, the later analysis identified candidate immune exposures from TCR beta sequences and the way those sequences occurred across donors. Among about 410 genotyped donors of the cohort, an average of around 240,000 unique TCR beta nucleotide sequences was sequenced per donor, of which about 18% were non-productive. To predict cytomegalovirus infection status, the study combined high-throughput TCR immunosequencing, statistical association of individual TCRs with disease status, and machine learning. An early release covering just under 650 HLA-typed donors comprised 250 to 350 gigabases of sequencing data and tens of millions of unique TCR sequences. In an earlier analysis of 500 to 650 of the donors, high-throughput TCR beta sequencing was used to judge whether each TCR beta V gene segment behaved as functional or pseudogenic. What the research found in general, with its limitations: Correlated functional status among segregating V segments might be attributable to linkage disequilibrium, but an unknown experimental factor could not be ruled out. In a later analysis, TCR association rates were found to vary across HLA loci, with the most associated TCRs seen for DRB1 alleles and the fewest for HLA-C alleles. A further reported finding was that TCR beta sequences accurately predicted the HLA-A and HLA-B alleles for most subjects in the first cohort. A total of 150 to 200 TCR beta chains were listed by the study as associated with cytomegalovirus. According to a later genetic analysis, donors in an Asian-associated ancestry cluster had fewer N-insertions in productive TCRs than the approximately 670-donor mean. A later analysis found that most CMV-associated TCR beta chains appeared HLA-restricted, with HLA associations seemingly driven largely by CMV exposure. In both the original and validation cohorts, the classifier was reported to diagnose cytomegalovirus status with high specificity and sensitivity. In an earlier analysis of 587 of the donors, most TCR beta V segments appeared in productive rearrangements about 87% or about 30% of the time, broadly matching IMGT annotations. Immune exposure information for the cohort was limited to CMV serostatus. A later analysis reported that several top co-occurrence clusters appeared linked to parvovirus B19, influenza, CMV and Epstein-Barr virus. This cohort had only TCR beta chains sequenced, and the lack of alpha or paired-chain data limited which features could be detected. Most TCR sequences were seen in very few donors, while some public TCRs were found in many individuals. V-gene and J-gene trimming of TCR beta chains was associated with a missense DCLRE1C variant in a later genetic analysis, and the association was replicated in an independent cohort. When HLA alleles, especially DR and DQ, strongly co-occurred, attributing TCR associations to individual alleles was difficult. HLA typing was unavailable for some donors at each locus, so association tests used only the typed subset. A few of the identified cytomegalovirus-associated TCR beta chains were confirmed in vitro to be specific for cytomegalovirus antigens. At a false discovery rate of 0.05, a later analysis linked under 20,000 TCR beta sequences to specific HLA alleles. A cluster of highly shared sequence variants was judged likely to be a technical artifact of the sequencing pipeline. Because counts were too low, roughly 18 rarely observed V segments, including chromosome 9 orphons, were left out of the earlier analysis of 500 to 750 of the donors. The authors suggested that the approach could potentially be extended to other disease states and immunological phenotypes. Roughly uniform sequencing depth across donors was assumed in presence/absence analyses, although this assumption may not hold. In a later analysis, HLA-associated TCR beta chains were found to be more clonally expanded and to have lower generation probabilities than equally common non-associated chains.

Library construction relied on the immunoSEQ multiplex PCR assay. For the multiplex PCR, a mixture combining 60 forward primers for TCR Vbeta segments and 13 reverse primers for TCR Jbeta segments was used. Amplification of the CDR3 region of rearranged TCR beta genes was performed with a multiplex PCR assay on genomic DNA. The amplified TCR beta libraries were sequenced on the Illumina HiSeq System as 87-base-pair reads. In the source study's methods: In a later analysis, 80 million or so unique TCR beta chains were counted across the roughly 610 repertoires, and roughly 11 million of these chains were shared by at least two donors. A nearest-neighbor algorithm error-corrected the raw reads and collapsed the reads into unique sequences, merging closely related sequences to remove PCR and sequencing errors. Alignment of CDR3 sequences to IMGT reference sequences was used to assign V, D and J gene segments. For a sequence to be retained, a match of at least six nucleotides was required to both a V gene segment and a J gene segment. Rearrangements were called productive when the CDR3 lacked stop codons and stayed in frame with V and J; all others were non-productive. Following IMGT convention, CDR3 was defined as the stretch from the second conserved V-encoded cysteine to the conserved J-encoded phenylalanine. The earlier analysis of 587 of the donors excluded sequences that lacked an unambiguous match to a single V gene segment. An earlier analysis of about 590 of the donors classified V segments as functional when productive rearrangements were above 56.7% and as segregating when the standard deviation between donors was above 5%. A statistical classification framework was developed to diagnose cytomegalovirus status using the catalog of TCR beta chain sequences. In a later analysis, TCR nucleotide sequences were compared against IMGT/GENE-DB human TR gene sequences so that V and J genes could be assigned. A later analysis assigned CDR3 sequences and most-parsimonious VDJ recombination scenarios with the TCRdist pipeline. In a later analysis, every TCR beta chain was defined by the combination of its CDR3 amino acid sequence and its V-gene family, and reads without a unique V-gene family were dropped. In a later analysis, 450 to 600 highly shared, low-generation-probability nucleotide sequences were removed to address suspected cross-contamination and a sequencing artifact. In a later analysis, a clonal expansion index was calculated for each public chain from normalized within-repertoire ranks of inferred template counts. In a later analysis, generation probabilities were computed with a VDJ recombination model fitted to out-of-frame rearrangements, and the resulting probabilities were checked against IGoR. In a later analysis, hypergeometric tests were used to score TCR-TCR, TCR-HLA and TCR-CMV co-occurrence, with a repertoire-size bias correction applied to TCR pairs. False discovery rates were estimated in a later analysis by permuting HLA or CMV assignments 20 times. In a later analysis, co-occurring TCRs were grouped with DBSCAN, and TCRdist sequence similarity was added when clustering was performed within HLA-allele-positive subsets. For co-occurrence clustering, repertoires with fewer than 30,000 or more than 120,000 public chains were excluded, along with roughly 5 repertoires with anomalous nucleotide sharing. TCRdb limited this immuneACCESS table to in-frame rearrangements with V and J called. A share of clones is missing; checked studies link under half to unresolved V genes, and the rest is unexplained. D and trimming come from the DNA, and the V and J calls and clone size come from that table. In all, the sample holds under 90,000 clones, and over 70% of those were seen once. In total, the top ten clones hold 5.5% to 8.5% of the sample.

As to this clone: Its binding antigen is unknown. No per-base quality is available; no much larger clone lies one base away.

The cohort was made up of several hundred healthy bone marrow donors. Cohort members were all nominally healthy when sampled, although unrecorded immune exposures were likely present. The donor was CMV seronegative and belonged to the group of around 400 seronegative cohort members. Each donor provided a peripheral blood sample, and peripheral blood mononuclear cells were used for TCR beta sequencing. Genomic DNA was extracted from the blood cell samples with the Qiagen DNeasy Blood Extraction Kit. This receptor was identified in a woman aged 40 to 50 in good health and CMV-seronegative. Sample: PBMCs.

CDR3 region: CASTDQGQYTGELFF. The DNA sequence is TGTGCCAGTACCGATCAGGGACAGTACACCGGGGAGCTGTTTTTT. The chain is made from TRBV19 and TRBJ2-2, with 7 junctional bases fitting TRBD1. From V the trimming removes 7 bases and from J it removes 3 bases, while the gene matches leave 8 bases of the junction unaccounted for. The germline V gene encodes CDR1 LNHDA and CDR2 SQIVND (reference sequence). Including the terminal cysteine and phenylalanine, the CDR3 comprises 15 residues. The kept DNA is CDR3 alone, 45 bases in frame from the first base.